Following are 13 T cell receptor beta chains from one sample sequenced in a study of cytomegalovirus exposure and HLA in healthy donors (TCRdb year 2017). The method was the immunoSEQ multiplex PCR assay. A mixture of 60 forward primers for TCR Vbeta segments and 13 reverse primers for TCR Jbeta segments was used in the multiplex PCR. TCRdb carries this immuneACCESS record with in-frame sequences only. Its versions omit some clonotypes, under half of them owing to an unresolved V gene in the studies checked, with the rest unexplained. The sample yields approximately 93,000 clones; 65% were counted once. About 6.3% of the sample lies in the top ten. The source material was PBMCs. These TCRs come from a boy younger than 18 in good health and CMV-seropositive.

This clone was found once. This chain links TRBV7-6 with TRBJ1-2; 10 bases align to TRBD1. The junction had 7 bases not matched to a gene; V was cut back by 5 bases and J by 7 bases. Germline CDR1 is SGHVS and CDR2 is FNYEAQ. The CDR3 is 14 residues long. The DNA for the CDR3 is TGTGCCAGCAGCCAAGACAGGGGGCAGGGTGGCTACACCTTC. Translation: CASSQDRGQGGYTF.

The chain links TRBV5-1 to TRBJ2-7; 8 bases map to TRBD2. Per germline, CDR1 SGHRS and CDR2 YFSETQ. This CDR3 has 19 residues. V lost 1 base and J lost 0; bases outside the gene matches: 15. Here the CDR3 DNA reads TGCGCCAGCAGCTTGCAAGGTAGCGGGACCTTTAGAAGCTCCTACGAGCAGTACTTC. Translated, it gives CASSLQGSGTFRSSYEQYF.

This rearrangement joins TRBV21-1 to TRBJ1-1; TRBD1 was called by the table and not checked on the DNA. TRBV21-1 is shown as a pseudogene. The CDR3 contains 13 residues. The CDR3 here is CANSGQGGTEAFF. DNA of the CDR3: TGTGCCAACTCGGGACAGGGAGGGACTGAAGCTTTCTTT.

This clone came up once. J is TRBJ2-1 and V is TRBV5-4; no reliable D call. V lost 4 bases and J lost 3, with 8 bases in between. The CDR3 runs to 13 residues. Per the germline V gene, CDR1 is SGHNT and CDR2 is YYREEE (reference sequence). The CDR3 spells CASSPTNYNEQFF. The CDR3 DNA is TGTGCCAGCAGCCCGACAAACTACAATGAGCAGTTCTTC.

This chain uses TRBV7-9 with TRBJ1-1, with 7 positions matching TRBD1. The ends lost 5 bases at V and 7 bases at J; junction bases unmatched: 7. Germline V CDR1 and CDR2: SEHNR, FQNEAQ (reference sequence). CDR3 length: 13 residues. The CDR3 DNA sequence: TGTGCCAGCAGCCCCCGACAGGGAATTGAAGCTTTCTTT. Translating it yields CASSPRQGIEAFF.

The chain links TRBV5-4 to TRBJ1-1, with TRBD1 as a possible D gene (6 bases). With 2 bases removed from V and 2 bases from J, the gap between germline ends came to 10 bases. This CDR3 contains 14 residues. In germline, CDR1 is SGHNT, CDR2 YYREEE (reference sequence). CDR3 coding DNA: TGTGCCAGCAGCTTTGTACAGGGAAACACTGAAGCTTTCTTT. This translates into CASSFVQGNTEAFF.

Comment on this clone: This same CDR3 is encoded by further DNA sequences in the sample. This chain links TRBV30 with TRBJ1-1, with a tentative D call TRBD1 (5 bases). Trimming shortened V by 3 bases and J by 4 bases, and 12 bases separated the two germline ends. The CDR3 has 13 amino acids. Germline CDR1 reads GTSNPN; CDR2 reads SVGIG (reference sequence). This CDR3 is CAWSPGGGTEAFF. The CDR3 DNA sequence: TGTGCCTGGAGCCCGGGGGGGGGCACTGAAGCTTTCTTT.

The V and J genes are TRBV27 and TRBJ2-1; no firm D call. CDR3 size: 11 residues. Trimming took off 5 bases at V and 9 bases at J, with 8 bases between the two ends. The germline V gene encodes CDR1 MNHEY and CDR2 SMNVEV (reference sequence). Written as DNA, the CDR3 is TGTGCCAGCAGTCACGGTGGTGAGCAGTTCTTC. Protein: CASSHGGEQFF.

The chain couples TRBV1 to TRBJ2-1; TRBD2 is the table's D call, not checked against the DNA. TRBV1 is described as a pseudogene. The CDR3 covers 16 residues. The CDR3 coding sequence is TGCACCAGCAGCCACGTTCTAGCGGGGGGGCTCAATGAGCAGTTCTTC. It yields the protein CTSSHVLAGGLNEQFF.

The chain uses TRBV5-1 and TRBJ1-6, with TRBD1 identical over 9 bases. Germline trimming cut 3 bases from V and 9 bases from J; bases unmatched to any gene: 10. Germline CDR1 SGHRS, CDR2 YFSETQ. The CDR3 consists of 16 residues. The DNA of the CDR3 is TGCGCCAGCAGCTGGGGGACGGGACAGGGTGGTTCACCCCTCCACTTT. The encoded protein is CASSWGTGQGGSPLHF.

This clone was counted a single time. The genes are TRBV7-2 and TRBJ2-5; 9 bases map to TRBD1. Germline V gene lookup returns CDR1 SGHTA and CDR2 FQGNSA. With 0 bases clipped from V and 4 bases from J, the junction kept 3 bases outside the gene matches. The CDR3 is made up of 15 amino acids. CDR3 loop: CASSLAGQGLETQYF. DNA of the CDR3: TGTGCCAGCAGCTTAGCCGGACAGGGGTTAGAGACCCAGTACTTC.

The CDR3 sequence: CAWRSPGHYGYTF. As DNA, the CDR3 is TGTGCCTGGAGGAGTCCAGGGCACTATGGCTACACCTTC. This chain joins TRBV30 and TRBJ1-2; weak D call: TRBD1 (5 bases). This CDR3 spans 13 amino acids. V was pared by 3 bases and J by 3 bases, with 11 bases between. Germline loops: CDR1 GTSNPN, CDR2 SVGIG (reference sequence). The whole variable domain, filled in from reference TRBV30 and TRBJ1-2, reads SQTIHQWPATLVQPVGSPLSLECTVEGTSNPNLYWYRQAAGRGLQLLFYSVGIGQISSEVPQNLSASRPQDRQFILSSKKLLLSDSGFYLCAWRSPGHYGYTFGSGTRLTVV.

This chain links TRBV5-1 with TRBJ2-1; D gene ambiguous. From germline, CDR1 is SGHRS and CDR2 YFSETQ. Trimming pared 2 bases from V and 2 bases from J, leaving 14 bases between. The CDR3 totals 16 residues. CDR3 protein: CASSFSGQATYNEQFF. CDR3 nucleotide sequence: TGCGCCAGCAGCTTTTCCGGCCAGGCAACCTACAATGAGCAGTTCTTC.